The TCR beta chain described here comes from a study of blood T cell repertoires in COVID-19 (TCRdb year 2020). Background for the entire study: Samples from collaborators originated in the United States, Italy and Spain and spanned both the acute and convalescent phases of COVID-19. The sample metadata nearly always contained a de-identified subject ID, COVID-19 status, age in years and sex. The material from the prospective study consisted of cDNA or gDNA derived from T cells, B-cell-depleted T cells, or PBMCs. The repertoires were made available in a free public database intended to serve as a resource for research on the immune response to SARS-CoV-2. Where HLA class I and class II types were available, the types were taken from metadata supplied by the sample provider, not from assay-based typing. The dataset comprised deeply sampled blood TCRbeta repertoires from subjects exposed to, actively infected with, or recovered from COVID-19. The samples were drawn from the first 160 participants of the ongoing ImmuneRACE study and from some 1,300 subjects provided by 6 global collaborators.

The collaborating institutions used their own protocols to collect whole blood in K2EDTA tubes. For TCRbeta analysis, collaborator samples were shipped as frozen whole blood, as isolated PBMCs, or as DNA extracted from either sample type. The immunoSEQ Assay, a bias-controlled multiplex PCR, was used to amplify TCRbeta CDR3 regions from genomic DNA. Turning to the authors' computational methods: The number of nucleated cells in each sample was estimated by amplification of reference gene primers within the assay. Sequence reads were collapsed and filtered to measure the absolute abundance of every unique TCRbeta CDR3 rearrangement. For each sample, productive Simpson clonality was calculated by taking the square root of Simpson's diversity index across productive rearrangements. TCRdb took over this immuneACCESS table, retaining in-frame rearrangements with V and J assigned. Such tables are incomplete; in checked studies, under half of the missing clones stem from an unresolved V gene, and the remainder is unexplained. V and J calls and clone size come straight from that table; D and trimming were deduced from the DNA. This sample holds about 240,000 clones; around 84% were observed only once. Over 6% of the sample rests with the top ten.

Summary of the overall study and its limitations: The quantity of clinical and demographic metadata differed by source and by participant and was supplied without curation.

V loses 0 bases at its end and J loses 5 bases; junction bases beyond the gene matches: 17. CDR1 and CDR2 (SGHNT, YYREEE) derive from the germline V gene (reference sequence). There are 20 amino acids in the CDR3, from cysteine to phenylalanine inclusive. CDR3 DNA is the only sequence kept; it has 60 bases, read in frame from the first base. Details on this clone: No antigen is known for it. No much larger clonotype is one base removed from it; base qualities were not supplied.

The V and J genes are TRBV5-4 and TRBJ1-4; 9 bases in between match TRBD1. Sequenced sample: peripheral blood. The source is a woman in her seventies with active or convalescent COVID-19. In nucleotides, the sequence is TGTGCCAGCAGCTTGGATCCTGAACAGGGGGCCTTTCTGAAGAATGAAAAACTGTTTTTT. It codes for CASSLDPEQGAFLKNEKLFF.